This entry concerns a single T cell receptor (beta chain). Authors' processing steps: Quantification of nucleated cells was approximated via reference gene primer amplification. Method: immunoSEQ multiplex PCR; TCRdb's copy keeps in-frame clones and lacks some. The D gene and trimming were derived from the DNA, and the V and J assignments and clone size from that table. The sample holds 70,000 or so clones, 60% to 85% seen once. This sample is drawn from a study of blood T cell repertoires in COVID-19. Overall study context: Collection of acute and convalescent COVID-19 samples took place in the United States, Italy and Spain. PBMCs, B-cell-depleted T cells, or T cells were the source of the cDNA or gDNA that made up the material.

With 5 bases removed from V and 4 bases from J, the gap between germline ends came to 5 bases. The germline V gene encodes CDR1 LGHDT and CDR2 YNNKEL (reference sequence). This CDR3 has 11 amino acids. What was sequenced was peripheral blood. The chain joins TRBV3-1 (or the pseudogene TRBV3-2) to TRBJ2-5, with D tentatively TRBD1 (5 bases). The receptor comes from a man aged 65 to 79 with acute or convalescent COVID-19. CDR3 sequence reads: CASSTGETQYF. Here the CDR3 DNA reads TGTGCCAGCAGCACAGGAGAGACCCAGTACTTC.